The entry below describes one T cell receptor (beta chain). The antigen is undetermined. The data belong to a study of vaccination and CD4 T cells after COVID-19. Specified treatment: approximately nine-day PBMC culture with coronavirus spike peptide pools or control peptides (ViraFEST assay). Germline values: CDR1 MNHEY, CDR2 SVGEGT. This CDR3 region has 14 residues. The V end lost 7 bases, the J end lost 1 base, and 14 bases lay between the germline ends. An Oncomine TCR Beta short-read assay was used to sequence the DNA from cultured CD4+ T cells. TCRdb reanalysed the PCR reads using MiXCR and keeps one entry per CDR3 protein. The sample holds 16,000 or so distinct CDR3 sequences, 35% to 50% seen once.

The V gene is TRBV6-2 or TRBV6-3, the J gene TRBJ2-7, with D possibly TRBD2 on 6 matching bases. This specimen consisted of CD4+ T cells from blood, cultured in vitro, obtained after SARS-CoV-2 vaccination. The TCR comes from a human donor who had recovered from COVID-19. CDR3 sequence reads: CASISSGSSYEQYF. CDR3 bases: TGTGCCAGCATTAGTAGCGGATCATCCTACGAGCAGTACTTC.